This T cell receptor beta chain originates from a study of blood T cell repertoires in COVID-19. As for the study in general: Specimens from acute and convalescent COVID-19 originated in the United States, Italy and Spain.

Per the original data handling: Nucleated cell number was recorded as an estimate derived from reference gene primer amplification. This table comes from immunoSEQ multiplex PCR, and its TCRdb copy is limited to in-frame clones, with some not included. The D gene and trimming were derived from the DNA, and the V and J assignments and clone size from that table. The sample lists about 190,000 clones; nearly 90% were seen once. Germline CDR1 SGHTS, CDR2 YDEGEE. Unmatched junction bases numbered 6, after V lost 0 bases and J lost 6 bases. The CDR3 sequence is 16 residues long. This clonotype originated in a man between 50 and 59 years old with acute or convalescent COVID-19. The chain employs TRBV5-8 and TRBJ1-6; 7 bases line up with TRBD1. Sequenced: peripheral blood. The CDR3 loop is CASSLVLAGGNSPLHF. The CDR3 region has the DNA TGTGCCAGCAGCTTGGTCCTGGCAGGGGGTAATTCACCCCTCCACTTT.